The source of this T cell receptor beta chain is a study of blood T cell repertoires in COVID-19. Across the whole study: Spain, Italy and the United States supplied samples that represented acute and convalescent COVID-19. Nucleic acid was either cDNA or gDNA, and it came from T cells, B-cell-depleted T cells, or PBMCs.

Original handling: By means of reference gene primer amplification, nucleated cell counts were estimated. Only in-frame clones appear in the TCRdb table, and some are missing; sequencing was by immunoSEQ multiplex PCR. V, J and clone size are those of that table, while D and trimming were read from the DNA. The profile shows a few hundred thousand clones, around 82% of them singletons. This clone is a singleton in its sample. Between the trimmed V and J ends, which lost 3 bases and 4 bases, there was a span of 15 bases. Germline V gene data show CDR1 as MNHEY and CDR2 as SMNVEV (reference sequence). This CDR3 is built from 15 residues.

The TCR was taken from a person aged 70 to 85 with COVID-19, enrolled during active disease. What was sequenced was peripheral blood. This sequence joins TRBV27 and TRBJ1-1, with D unresolved. The CDR3 loop reads CASSFLALGGTEAFF. The DNA for the CDR3 is TGTGCCAGCAGTTTCTTGGCCCTTGGTGGCACTGAAGCTTTCTTT.